Below are 8 T cell receptor beta chains sequenced from a single sample in a study of T cells in Graves' hyperthyroidism and ophthalmopathy. Authors of the study amplified TCR beta CDR3 regions from RNA transcripts. HTBI primers were used for first-round RT-PCR of the TCR CDR3. TCRdb recomputed calls from the multiplex PCR reads with MiXCR, one row per CDR3 protein. Among about 640,000 distinct CDR3 sequences listed, less than 25% were seen once. The sequenced material came from blood. These receptors were taken from a man aged 25-40 years with Graves' ophthalmopathy.

This chain connects TRBV6-1 to TRBJ2-3; 7 bases are a match to TRBD2. Germline V gene lookup returns CDR1 MNHNS and CDR2 SASEGT. The J segment lost 0 bases and the V segment lost 5 bases, leaving 11 bases of the junction unmatched. The CDR3 extends over 17 amino acids. The chain's CDR3 is CASSSPPGRESTDTQYF. The CDR3 DNA reads TGTGCCAGCAGTTCGCCCCCGGGGCGGGAGAGCACAGATACGCAGTATTTT.

This chain connects TRBV20-1 to TRBJ2-5; D possibly matches TRBD1 or TRBD2 (6 bases each). V was shortened by 0 bases and J by 8 bases, with 19 bases between the two germline ends. Germline assignment: CDR1 DFQATT and CDR2 SNEGSKA (reference sequence). The CDR3 totals 15 residues. The CDR3 here is CSARDWERGPDTQYF. In DNA form, the CDR3 reads TGCAGTGCTAGAGATTGGGAACGGGGGCCAGATACCCAGTACTTC.

This chain uses TRBV2 with TRBJ2-5; D possibly corresponds to TRBD1 (6 bases). CDR1 is SNHLY and CDR2 is FYNNEI in the germline V gene. The CDR3 extends over 14 amino acids. Deletions cut 8 bases from V and 2 bases from J, with 15 bases between. The CDR3 coding sequence is TGTGCCAGCGTATTCAGGACAGCACAAGAGACCCAGTACTTC. This gives the protein CASVFRTAQETQYF. Combining the CDR3 with reference TRBV2 and TRBJ2-5 gives the whole variable domain EPEVTQTPSHQVTQMGQEVILRCVPISNHLYFYWYRQILGQKVEFLVSFYNNEISEKSEIFDDQFSVERPDGSNFTLKIRSTKLEDSAMYFCASVFRTAQETQYFGPGTRLLVL.

This clonotype was seen a few times. The V gene is TRBV7-8, the J gene TRBJ1-5; D ambiguous. The CDR3 is 16 residues long. The V end lost 5 bases, the J end lost 0 bases, and 14 bases lay between the germline ends. Germline V gives CDR1 SGHVS, CDR2 FQNEAQ. The CDR3 region is CASSPKAGSSNQPQHF. The CDR3 DNA reads as TGTGCCAGCAGCCCAAAAGCGGGTTCTAGCAATCAGCCCCAGCATTTT.

Note on this clonotype: At one of its ends the junction is not consistent with the germline gene, which may arise from a read error. This chain links TRBV7-9 with TRBJ2-2; TRBD1 or TRBD2 may be the D gene (5 bases each). There are 15 residues in the CDR3. CDR1 SEHNR and CDR2 FQNEAQ come from the germline V gene (reference sequence). The CDR3, as DNA: TGTGCCAGCGGGATGCTTCGGGGCCGACCCGGGGAGCTGGTTTTT. Amino acids: CASGMLRGRPGELVF.

This clonotype has a handful of counts. The chain has TRBV6-5 and TRBJ1-5; D gene unclear. CDR3 length: 13 amino acids. V was pared by 3 bases and J by 6 bases, with 9 bases between. CDR1 is MNHEY, CDR2 SVGAGI, per germline. CDR3 in DNA: TGTGCCAGCAGTTATGATGGGAGTCAGCCCCAGCATTTT. It specifies CASSYDGSQPQHF.

The CDR3 nucleotides are TGTGCCAGCAGCACCCCGGGAAAGCCCCACGAGCAGTACTTC. It yields the protein CASSTPGKPHEQYF. This sequence joins TRBV13 and TRBJ2-7; D is perhaps TRBD2 (5 bases). From germline, CDR1 is PRHDT and CDR2 FYEKMQ (reference sequence). Trimming took 5 bases from V and 5 from J, leaving 16 bases between them. The CDR3 is 14 amino acids.

This clonotype was recorded many times. The rearrangement links TRBV28 to TRBJ2-4; D call uncertain. The CDR3 covers 13 residues. The germline gives CDR1 MDHEN, CDR2 SYDVKM. The V and J ends lost 8 bases and 3 bases respectively, with 11 bases between them. CDR3 region: CASEDLGKNIQYF. As DNA, the CDR3 is TGTGCCAGCGAAGACCTCGGCAAAAACATTCAGTACTTC. The full variable domain, rest sourced from reference TRBV28 and TRBJ2-4, is DVKVTQSSRYLVKRTGEKVFLECVQDMDHENMFWYRQDPGLGLRLIYFSYDVKMKEKGDIPEGYSVSREKKERFSLILESASTNQTSMYLCASEDLGKNIQYFGAGTRLSVL.